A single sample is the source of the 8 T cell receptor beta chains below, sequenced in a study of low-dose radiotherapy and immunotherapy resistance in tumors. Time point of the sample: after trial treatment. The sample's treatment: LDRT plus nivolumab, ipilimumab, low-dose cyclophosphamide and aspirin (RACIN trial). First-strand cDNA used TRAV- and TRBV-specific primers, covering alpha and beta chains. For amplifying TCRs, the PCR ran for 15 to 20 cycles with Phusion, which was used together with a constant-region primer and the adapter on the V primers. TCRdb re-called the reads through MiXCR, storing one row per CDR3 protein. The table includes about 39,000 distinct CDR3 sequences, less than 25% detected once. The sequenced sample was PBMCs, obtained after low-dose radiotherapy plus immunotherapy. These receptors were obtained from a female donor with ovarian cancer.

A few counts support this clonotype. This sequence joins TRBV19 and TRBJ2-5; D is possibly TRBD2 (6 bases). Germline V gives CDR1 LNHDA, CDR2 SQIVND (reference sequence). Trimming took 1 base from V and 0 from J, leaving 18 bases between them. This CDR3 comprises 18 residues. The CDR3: CASSIVGSGVPYQETQYF. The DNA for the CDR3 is TGTGCCAGTAGTATAGTCGGGTCGGGGGTCCCCTACCAAGAGACCCAGTACTTC.

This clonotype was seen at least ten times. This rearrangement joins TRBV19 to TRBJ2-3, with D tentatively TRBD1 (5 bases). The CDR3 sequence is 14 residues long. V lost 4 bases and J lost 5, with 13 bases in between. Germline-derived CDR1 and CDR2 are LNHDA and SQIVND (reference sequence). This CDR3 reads CASSKGPQGDTQYF. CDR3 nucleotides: TGTGCCAGTAGTAAGGGGCCCCAAGGAGATACGCAGTATTTT.

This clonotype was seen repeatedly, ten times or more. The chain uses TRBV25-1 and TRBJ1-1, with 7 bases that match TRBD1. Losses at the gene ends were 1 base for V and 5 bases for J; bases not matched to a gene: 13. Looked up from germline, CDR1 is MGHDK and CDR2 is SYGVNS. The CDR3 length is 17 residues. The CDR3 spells CASSEFRTGEGGTEAFF. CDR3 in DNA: TGTGCCAGCAGTGAATTTAGAACAGGGGAGGGTGGGACTGAAGCTTTCTTT.

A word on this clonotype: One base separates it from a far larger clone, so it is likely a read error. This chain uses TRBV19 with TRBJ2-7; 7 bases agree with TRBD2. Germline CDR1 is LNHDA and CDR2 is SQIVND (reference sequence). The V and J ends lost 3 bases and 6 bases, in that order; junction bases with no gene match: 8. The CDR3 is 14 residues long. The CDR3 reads CASSIDGLVGEQYF. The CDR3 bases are TGTGCCAGTAGTATCGACGGACTAGTTGGCGAGCAGTACTTC.

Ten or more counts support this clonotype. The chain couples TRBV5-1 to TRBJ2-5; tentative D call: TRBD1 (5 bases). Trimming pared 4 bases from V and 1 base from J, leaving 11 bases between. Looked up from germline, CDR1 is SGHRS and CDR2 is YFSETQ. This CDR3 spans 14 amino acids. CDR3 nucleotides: TGCGCCAGCAGCCCGTCGGACACCCAAGAGACCCAGTACTTC. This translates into CASSPSDTQETQYF.

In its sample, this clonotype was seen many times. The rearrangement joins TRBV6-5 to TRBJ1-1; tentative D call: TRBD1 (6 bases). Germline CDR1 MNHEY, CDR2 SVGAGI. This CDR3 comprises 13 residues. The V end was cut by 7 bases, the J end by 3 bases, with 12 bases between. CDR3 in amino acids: CASNRQVHTEAFF. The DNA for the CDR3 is TGTGCCAGCAACCGACAGGTCCACACTGAAGCTTTCTTT.

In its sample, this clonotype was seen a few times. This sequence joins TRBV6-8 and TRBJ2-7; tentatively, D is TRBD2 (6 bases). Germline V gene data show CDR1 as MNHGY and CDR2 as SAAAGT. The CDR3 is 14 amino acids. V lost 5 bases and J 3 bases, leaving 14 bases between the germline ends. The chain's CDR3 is CASSTGDSYYEQYF. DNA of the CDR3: TGTGCCAGCAGTACGGGGGACTCGTACTACGAGCAGTACTTC.

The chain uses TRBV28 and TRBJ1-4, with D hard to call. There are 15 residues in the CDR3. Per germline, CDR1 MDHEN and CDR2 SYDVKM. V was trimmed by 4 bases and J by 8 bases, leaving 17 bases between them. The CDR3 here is CASSSPGTKGEKLFF. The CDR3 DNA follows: TGTGCCAGCAGTTCTCCGGGCACCAAAGGGGAAAAACTGTTTTTT.